These 3 T cell receptor beta chains share one sample of origin, sequenced in a study of OX40 agonist ivuxolimab in advanced cancers. Only in-frame clones appear in the TCRdb table, and some are missing; sequencing was by immunoSEQ multiplex PCR. The sample has about 110,000 clones, more than 70% seen once. This material consisted of CD4+ or CD8+ T cells sorted from blood, taken in a trial of the OX40 agonist ivuxolimab. These receptors were obtained from an adult with an advanced solid tumor such as melanoma, head and neck, liver or kidney cancer.

This clone showed up just once. This chain uses TRBV19 with TRBJ2-5, with a possible D match to TRBD2 (5 bases). The V end was cut by 7 bases, the J end by 0 bases, with 6 bases between. Germline-derived CDR1 and CDR2 are LNHDA and SQIVND (reference sequence). The CDR3 loop spans 12 amino acids. As DNA, the CDR3 is TGTGCCAGTAAGGACTACCAAGAGACCCAGTACTTC. Protein product: CASKDYQETQYF. Filled out from reference TRBV19 and TRBJ2-5, the complete variable domain reads DGGITQSPKYLFRKEGQNVTLSCEQNLNHDAMYWYRQDPGQGLRLIYYSQIVNDFQKGDIAEGYSVSREKKESFPLTVTSAQKNPTAFYLCASKDYQETQYFGPGTRLLVL.

V gene TRBV5-1 combines with J gene TRBJ2-7; 12 bases are shared with TRBD2. CDR3 length: 16 amino acids. Germline values: CDR1 SGHRS, CDR2 YFSETQ. V lost 3 bases and J lost 3; bases outside the gene matches: 7. The CDR3 coding sequence is TGCGCCAGCAGCTCGTGGACTAGCGGGACCATCTACGAGCAGTACTTC. This sequence encodes CASSSWTSGTIYEQYF.

Note on this clone: At one boundary the junction diverges from the germline segment, which might be a read error. The rearrangement links TRBV5-1 to TRBJ1-4; D is perhaps TRBD1 (5 bases). CDR1 is SGHRS, CDR2 YFSETQ, per germline. The CDR3 sequence is 14 residues long. CDR3 nucleotide sequence: TGTGCCAGCAGCTCTCGGGTCACAGGTGAAAAACTGTTTTTT. It is translated as CASSSRVTGEKLFF. Combining the CDR3 with reference TRBV5-1 and TRBJ1-4 gives the whole variable domain KAGVTQTPRYLIKTRGQQVTLSCSPISGHRSVSWYQQTPGQGLQFLFEYFSETQRNKGNFPGRFSGRQFSNSRSEMNVSTLELGDSALYLCASSSRVTGEKLFFGSGTQLSVL.